This entry lists 28 T cell receptor beta chains sequenced from one sample in a study of T cell responses to AZD1222 COVID-19 vaccine (dated by TCRdb to about 2021). The time point label, read with the paper, signifies: about 28 days (+/-7) after the second vaccine dose. Library preparation employed the immunoSEQ multiplex PCR assay. TCRdb's version of the immuneACCESS table is confined to in-frame rearrangements and falls short of the full clone set. An unresolved V gene accounts for under half of the shortfall where checked; the remainder is of unknown origin. The sample profile shows some 130,000 clones; approximately 92% of them were found once. Approximately 7% of the sample belongs to the ten largest clones. Material: peripheral blood, obtained 28 days after the second AZD1222 dose. The receptor source for this set is an adult who received the AZD1222 COVID-19 vaccine.

The genes are TRBV5-6 and TRBJ1-2; D remains unclear. Per germline, CDR1 SGHDT and CDR2 YYEEEE. CDR3 length: 14 residues. V was pared by 4 bases and J by 4 bases, with 14 bases between. This CDR3 is CASSDTADLYGYTF. CDR3 nucleotide sequence: TGTGCCAGCAGCGATACAGCGGACCTCTATGGCTACACCTTC. Full variable domain (missing parts from reference TRBV5-6 and TRBJ1-2): DAGVTQSPTHLIKTRGQQVTLRCSPKSGHDTVSWYQQALGQGPQFIFQYYEEEERQRGNFPDRFSGHQFPNYSSELNVNALLLGDSALYLCASSDTADLYGYTFGSGTRLTVV.

The rearrangement links TRBV5-6 to TRBJ1-6; D not resolved. The CDR3 covers 15 residues. Germline V gene data show CDR1 as SGHDT and CDR2 as YYEEEE. V was clipped by 0 bases and J by 6 bases, with 10 bases between them. CDR3 region: CASSLGLGSNSPLHF. CDR3 sequence (DNA): TGTGCCAGCAGCTTGGGCTTAGGTTCTAATTCACCCCTCCACTTT.

V gene TRBV9 combines with J gene TRBJ2-1, with D perhaps being TRBD1 or TRBD2 (6 bases each). This CDR3 comprises 15 residues. V lost 1 base and J 5 bases, leaving 13 bases between the germline ends. CDR1 is SGDLS and CDR2 is YYNGEE in the germline V gene. The CDR3 loop reads CASSVFGGHNNEQFF. The CDR3 DNA sequence: TGTGCCAGCAGCGTATTCGGGGGCCACAACAATGAGCAGTTCTTC.

This chain joins TRBV30 and TRBJ2-7; TRBD1 might be the D (6 bases). The CDR3 is made up of 12 amino acids. V lost 2 bases to trimming and J lost 4 bases, with 9 bases between them. Germline CDR1 reads GTSNPN; CDR2 reads SVGIG (reference sequence). CDR3 bases: TGTGCCTGGAGTCGACAGGTTTACGAGCAGTACTTC. Translated: CAWSRQVYEQYF.

The CDR3 loop is CASSPRTEYYEQYF. For the CDR3, the DNA is TGCGCCAGCAGCCCTAGGACGGAATACTACGAGCAGTACTTC. J is TRBJ2-7 and V is TRBV4-1; D is uncertain. This CDR3 is 14 amino acids long. Germline V gene data show CDR1 as MGHRA and CDR2 as YSYEKL. The ends were cut back, 4 bases at V and 3 bases at J, with 13 bases in the middle.

This rearrangement joins TRBV3-1 (or the pseudogene TRBV3-2) to TRBJ1-2; D might be TRBD1 (5 bases). V gave up 3 bases and J gave up 6 bases, with 11 bases separating them. CDR3 size: 13 residues. The germline V gene encodes CDR1 LGHDT and CDR2 YNNKEL (reference sequence). CDR3 bases: TGTGCCAGCAGCCATATCGGGGGAGATGGCTACACCTTC. Translating it yields CASSHIGGDGYTF.

This clone was found once. The rearrangement joins TRBV7-8 to TRBJ2-3, with unresolved D. The V and J ends lost 3 bases and 1 base respectively, with 8 bases between them. Germline V gene lookup returns CDR1 SGHVS and CDR2 FQNEAQ. The CDR3 is 14 residues long. CDR3 amino acids: CASSLQPGTDTQYF. The CDR3 DNA sequence: TGTGCCAGCAGCTTGCAGCCCGGCACAGATACGCAGTATTTT.

The V and J genes are TRBV5-6 and TRBJ1-6, with a tentative D call TRBD1 (5 bases). Trimming removed 5 bases from V and 11 bases from J, with 23 bases in between. Germline CDR1 reads SGHDT; CDR2 reads YYEEEE. This CDR3 is 16 amino acids long. In nucleotides, the CDR3 is TGTGCCAGCAGAAAAAAACAGGATTTCCGTGGTACACCCCTCCACTTT. Translating it yields CASRKKQDFRGTPLHF.

This clone appeared a few times. The junction does not match germline at one end; this may be a read error. The chain joins TRBV6-2 or TRBV6-3 to TRBJ2-2, with D possibly TRBD1 on 6 matching bases. The CDR3 length is 15 residues. CDR1 and CDR2 (germline): MNHEY, SVGEGT. The CDR3 sequence is CASSLTQGRTAELFF. The CDR3 nucleotides are TGTGCCAGCAGTTTGACACAGGGACGTACCGCGGAGCTGTTTTTT.

The rearrangement joins TRBV11-3 to TRBJ1-1, with a weak D call TRBD1 (6 bases). Germline assignment: CDR1 SGHNT and CDR2 YENEEA. The CDR3 consists of 16 residues. Deletions cut 6 bases from V and 2 bases from J, with 19 bases between. CDR3 amino acids: CASRLPTGTPNTEAFF. The CDR3 coding sequence is TGTGCCAGCAGATTACCTACAGGGACTCCAAACACTGAAGCTTTCTTT.

In the case of this clone: This sample also contains other DNA sequences that code for the same CDR3. The chain recombines TRBV7-3 with TRBJ1-6; the match to TRBD1 covers 7 bases. This CDR3 has 16 residues. The V gene's germline CDR1 is SGHTA and CDR2 FQGTGA. V shed 2 bases, J shed 7 bases, and the junction held 8 bases outside the gene matches. The CDR3 region is CASSLGGGGMNSPLHF. In nucleotides, the CDR3 is TGTGCCAGCAGCTTAGGGGGAGGGGGCATGAATTCACCCCTCCACTTT.

This clone has just one count. The chain couples TRBV9 to TRBJ1-4; maybe TRBD1 (6 bases). Germline CDR1 SGDLS, CDR2 YYNGEE. The CDR3 has 15 residues. V lost 3 bases and J lost 3, with 12 bases in between. The CDR3 loop is CASSAGDWANEKLFF. CDR3 in DNA: TGTGCCAGCAGCGCAGGGGATTGGGCTAATGAAAAACTGTTTTTT.

The gene calls are TRBV5-8 and TRBJ1-2; 8 nucleotides align to TRBD1. This CDR3 comprises 14 residues. Germline values: CDR1 SGHTS, CDR2 YDEGEE. V lost 7 bases to trimming and J lost 2 bases; unmatched junction nucleotides: 7. The DNA for the CDR3 is TGTGCCAGCTGGGACAGGAACGGAAACTATGGCTACACCTTC. This codes for CASWDRNGNYGYTF.

This clone was seen just once. V is TRBV18 and J is TRBJ1-4; D is possibly TRBD1 (5 bases). The CDR3 has 16 residues. Germline V gene data show CDR1 as KGHSH and CDR2 as LQKENI. Deletions cut 1 base from V and 3 bases from J, with 12 bases between. CDR3 DNA sequence: TGTGCCAGCTCACCACTTTCGGGGGTGGCTAATGAAAAACTGTTTTTT. It is translated as CASSPLSGVANEKLFF.

This chain joins TRBV5-1 and TRBJ2-4; maybe TRBD2 (6 bases). Trimming shortened V by 4 bases and J by 2 bases, and 13 bases separated the two germline ends. This CDR3 comprises 15 residues. From germline, CDR1 is SGHRS and CDR2 YFSETQ. CDR3 in amino acids: CASSPRRASKNIQYF. CDR3 DNA sequence: TGCGCCAGCAGCCCTAGGAGGGCGTCCAAAAACATTCAGTACTTC.

The rearrangement joins TRBV6-1 to TRBJ2-1; possibly TRBD1 or TRBD2 for D (5 bases each). Germline loops: CDR1 MNHNS, CDR2 SASEGT. The V and J ends lost 5 bases and 6 bases respectively, with 17 bases between them. The CDR3 totals 15 residues. The CDR3 loop is CASSLRVGDLNEQFF. The CDR3 DNA reads as TGTGCCAGCAGTTTGAGGGTGGGGGACCTCAATGAGCAGTTCTTC.

The V gene is TRBV7-2, the J gene TRBJ1-4, with unresolved D. Germline CDR1 SGHTA, CDR2 FQGNSA. V dropped 1 base and J dropped 4 bases, with 10 bases sitting between them. The CDR3 sequence is 15 residues long. The CDR3 protein is CASSLGGPRNEKLFF. CDR3 DNA sequence: TGTGCCAGCAGCTTAGGTGGGCCTCGTAATGAAAAACTGTTTTTT. The variable domain in full, with the rest retrieved from reference TRBV7-2 and TRBJ1-4, is GAGVSQSPSNKVTEKGKDVELRCDPISGHTALYWYRQSLGQGLEFLIYFQGNSAPDKSGLPSDRFSAERTGGSVSTLTIQRTQQEDSAVYLCASSLGGPRNEKLFFGSGTQLSVL.

The V and J genes are TRBV7-6 and TRBJ2-6, with D maybe TRBD1 (6 bases). Germline lookup yields CDR1 SGHVS and CDR2 FNYEAQ. The V gene lost 7 bases and the J gene lost 0 bases, with 13 bases spanning the gap. The CDR3 totals 16 residues. The CDR3 DNA is TGTGCCAGCACCGAAACAGGGAACTCTGGGGCCAACGTCCTGACTTTC. This gives the protein CASTETGNSGANVLTF.

With regard to this clone: Other DNA variants within this sample encode the same CDR3. The chain uses TRBV6-4 and TRBJ1-2; no firm D call. CDR3 length: 12 amino acids. The V gene lost 2 bases and the J gene lost 4 bases, with 5 bases spanning the gap. Germline V gives CDR1 MRHNA, CDR2 SNTAGT. Here the CDR3 reads CASSDGGYGYTF. CDR3 sequence (DNA): TGTGCCAGCAGTGACGGAGGCTATGGCTACACCTTC.

This CDR3 is CASSSRGSIYGYTF. The CDR3 nucleotides read TGTGCCAGCAGCTCCCGGGGGTCGATCTATGGCTACACCTTC. The J gene is TRBJ1-2, the V gene TRBV13, with D tentatively TRBD1 (5 bases). The CDR3 is made up of 14 amino acids. Per the germline V gene, CDR1 is PRHDT and CDR2 is FYEKMQ (reference sequence). V gave up 4 bases and J gave up 4 bases, with 13 bases separating them.

This clone was seen a single time. V usage is TRBV6-6 and J usage is TRBJ2-1; the D is unclear. Per germline, CDR1 MNHNY and CDR2 SVGAGI (reference sequence). The CDR3 totals 11 residues. Trimming stripped 2 bases from V and 11 bases from J, with 7 bases between. The CDR3 nucleotides are TGTGCCAGCAGTTACCAAGGGCAGCAGTTCTTC. It specifies CASSYQGQQFF.

Only one count was recorded for this clone. The chain employs TRBV24-1 and TRBJ1-1; 7 nucleotides line up with TRBD1. The V and J ends lost 8 bases and 7 bases, in that order; junction bases with no gene match: 3. The CDR3 totals 11 residues. From germline, CDR1 is KGHDR and CDR2 SFDVKD. The CDR3 spells CATTNRGEAFF. CDR3 nucleotide sequence: TGTGCCACCACCAACAGGGGTGAAGCTTTCTTT.

This clone was seen a single time. V gene TRBV6-2 or TRBV6-3 combines with J gene TRBJ2-5; the D is unclear. The CDR3 totals 13 residues. V was shortened by 2 bases and J by 5 bases, with 9 bases between the two germline ends. The V gene's germline CDR1 is MNHEY and CDR2 SVGEGT. The CDR3, as DNA: TGTGCCAGCAGTTACCTAGTAGGGGAGACCCAGTACTTC. This codes for CASSYLVGETQYF.

The V gene is TRBV9, the J gene TRBJ1-5, with D perhaps TRBD1 (5 bases). Trimming pared 9 bases from V and 0 bases from J, leaving 16 bases between. Germline lookup yields CDR1 SGDLS and CDR2 YYNGEE. CDR3 length equals 15 residues. The CDR3 is CAIAVPDSSNQPQHF. DNA for the CDR3: TGTGCCATCGCAGTTCCTGACAGTAGCAATCAGCCCCAGCATTTT.

The chain uses TRBV4-2 and TRBJ2-1, with TRBD2 matching 8 bases. The V segment lost 0 bases and the J segment 3 bases; nucleotides outside the gene matches: 7. The CDR3 has 17 residues. Germline V gene data show CDR1 as LGHNA and CDR2 as YNFKEQ. The CDR3 DNA reads TGTGCCAGCAGCCAAGAAAAGGTAGCGGGGAACTACAATGAGCAGTTCTTC. This codes for CASSQEKVAGNYNEQFF.

The genes are TRBV15 and TRBJ2-7, with D perhaps given as TRBD1 or TRBD2 (6 bases each). Trimming cost V 2 bases and J 0 bases, with 17 bases left between them. The CDR3 is made up of 17 amino acids. The germline V gene has CDR1 LNHNV and CDR2 YYDKDF (reference sequence). The CDR3 sequence: CATSRSWGAPHSYEQYF. The CDR3 bases are TGTGCCACCAGCAGATCTTGGGGGGCTCCTCACTCCTACGAGCAGTACTTC.

Points on this clone: At one of its ends the junction is not consistent with the germline gene, which may arise from a read error. CDR3 sequence (DNA): TGTGCCAGCAGGCAAGGGAGGAACACTGAAGCTTTCTTT. Protein product: CASRQGRNTEAFF. The chain couples TRBV3-1 (or the pseudogene TRBV3-2) to TRBJ1-1; no definite D call. Germline loops: CDR1 LGHDT, CDR2 YNNKEL (reference sequence). The CDR3 is 13 amino acids.

This clone has just one count. The chain has TRBV7-8 and TRBJ2-7; 7 bases agree with TRBD2. Germline assignment: CDR1 SGHVS and CDR2 FQNEAQ. Germline trimming cut 5 bases from V and 5 bases from J; bases unmatched to any gene: 6. There are 13 residues in the CDR3. CDR3: CASSRGGGNEQYF. For the CDR3, the DNA is TGTGCCAGCAGCCGTGGGGGAGGGAACGAGCAGTACTTC.